This T cell receptor (beta chain) came from a study of cytomegalovirus exposure and HLA in healthy donors (dated by TCRdb to the late 2010s). Background on the whole study: According to an earlier analysis of 587 of the donors, 200 million or so T cells yielded roughly 110 million unique TCR beta sequences and roughly 280 Gb of sequence data. Approximately 310 gigabases of sequencing data and about 92 million unique TCR sequences made up an early release that covered some 640 HLA-typed donors. Of the roughly 420 genotyped donors, roughly 80% were placed in the genetic ancestry cluster associated with self-reported Caucasian donors. The aim of the study was to test whether cataloging public T cell receptors could identify signatures of past pathogen exposure. The study profiled the T cell repertoires of hundreds of subjects by immunosequencing and related them to cytomegalovirus serostatus. A separate validation cohort of over 95 different subjects was used in addition to the roughly 720-subject first cohort. The study combined high-throughput TCR immunosequencing, statistical association of individual TCRs with disease status, and machine learning to predict cytomegalovirus infection status. A later analysis re-examined previously published TCR beta repertoires from more than 600 donors and added high-resolution HLA genotyping to investigate patterns of TCR occurrence. In the later analysis, no new phenotypic data were used to find candidate immune exposures; instead, reliance was placed on TCR beta sequences and their occurrence across donors. In an earlier analysis of several hundred of the donors, high-throughput TCR beta sequencing was used to judge whether each TCR beta V gene segment behaved as functional or pseudogenic. Donor age, sex, ethnicity and CMV serostatus were compiled together with the repertoire data. Genome-wide SNP genotypes for about 60% of the roughly 670 donors were used in a later genetic analysis, which treated that subset as a discovery cohort. All discovery cohort repertoires had been generated on a single sequencing platform. HLA typing covered class I and class II loci at four-digit resolution. Typing coverage differed by locus: A, B, C, DRB1 and DQB1 were typed in roughly 620-630 donors, DQA1 in 500 to 550, DPA1 in roughly 590, and DPB1 in approximately 450. About five DR-DQ haplotypes were handled as single units for association and clustering, since linkage in the cohort was strong. Among almost 400 genotyped donors of the cohort, an average of about 240,000 unique TCR beta nucleotide sequences were sequenced per donor, roughly a sixth of them non-productive. The paper's findings and limits, for the study overall: The earlier analysis of 587 of the donors excluded roughly 17 rarely observed V segments, including chromosome 9 orphons, because counts were too low. Presence/absence analyses assumed roughly uniform sequencing depth across donors, an assumption that may not hold. An earlier analysis of some 560 of the donors showed that most TCR beta V segments appeared in productive rearrangements either about 87% or about 30% of the time, which broadly matched IMGT annotations. According to a later analysis, most CMV-associated TCR beta chains appeared to be HLA-restricted, and the HLA associations seemed to be driven largely by CMV exposure. According to a later analysis, parvovirus B19, influenza, CMV and Epstein-Barr virus appeared linked to several top co-occurrence clusters. Linkage disequilibrium might explain the correlated functional status among segregating V segments, but an unknown experimental factor could not be excluded. Strong co-occurrence of HLA alleles, especially DR and DQ, made assigning TCR associations to individual alleles difficult. The study gave a list of 150 to 200 TCR beta chains associated with cytomegalovirus. A cluster of highly shared sequence variants was judged likely to represent a technical artifact of the sequencing pipeline. Only TCR beta chains were sequenced in this cohort, and the absence of alpha or paired-chain data limited detectable features. In vitro tests confirmed that a few of the cytomegalovirus-associated TCR beta chains recognize cytomegalovirus antigens. Because HLA typing was unavailable for some donors at each locus, only the typed subset was used in association tests. Compared with equally common non-associated chains, HLA-associated TCR beta chains in a later analysis were more clonally expanded and had lower generation probabilities. In a later analysis, the rate of TCR association differed among HLA loci, with DRB1 alleles having the most associated TCRs and HLA-C alleles having the fewest. For the cohort, immune exposure information was limited to CMV serostatus. V-gene and J-gene trimming of TCR beta chains was associated with a missense DCLRE1C variant in a later genetic analysis, and the association was replicated in an independent cohort. A further reported finding was that TCR beta sequences accurately predicted the HLA-A and HLA-B alleles for most subjects in the first cohort. In both the original and validation cohorts, the classifier was reported to diagnose cytomegalovirus status with high specificity and sensitivity. At a false discovery rate of 0.05, a later analysis linked around 15,000 TCR beta sequences to specific HLA alleles. Most TCR sequences were observed very rarely across donors, whereas some public TCRs were present in many individuals. The 87-base-pair reads could not distinguish some IMGT-functional V segments, including TRBV6-2 and TRBV6-3, so those segments were excluded. According to a later genetic analysis, donors in an Asian-associated ancestry cluster had fewer N-insertions in productive TCRs than the approximately 670-donor mean. The authors suggested that the approach could potentially be extended to other disease states and immunological phenotypes.

Comment on this clone: The specificity of this receptor is unknown. Per-nucleotide qualities are absent, and no much larger clonotype sits a single base away.

Taken from cysteine to phenylalanine, the CDR3 has 13 residues. This entry keeps only the CDR3 DNA: 39 bases, framed from base 1. Trimming takes 6 bases from V and 7 bases from J, and the germline ends sit 18 bases apart. The germline V gene sets CDR1 to SQVTM and CDR2 to ANQGSEA. In total, 630 or so healthy bone marrow donors made up the cohort. At the time of sampling, all cohort members were nominally healthy, though unrecorded immune exposures were likely present. CMV serostatus was recorded as positive for about 310 and negative for about half of the 666 cohort members, whereas no CMV serostatus was recorded for the donor in question. Every donor gave a peripheral blood sample, and the peripheral blood mononuclear cells from that sample were used for TCR beta sequencing. The Qiagen DNeasy Blood Extraction Kit was used to extract genomic DNA from the blood cell samples. The library was built by means of the immunoSEQ multiplex PCR assay. For the multiplex PCR, a mixture combining 60 forward primers for TCR Vbeta segments and 13 reverse primers for TCR Jbeta segments was used. Amplification of the CDR3 region of rearranged TCR beta genes was performed with a multiplex PCR assay on genomic DNA. The amplified TCR beta libraries were sequenced on the Illumina HiSeq System as 87-base-pair reads. Processing in the source paper ran as follows. A later analysis counted about 80 million unique TCR beta chains across the roughly 700 repertoires, and roughly 9.9 million of these chains were shared by at least two donors. Raw reads were error-corrected and collapsed into unique sequences with a nearest-neighbor algorithm that merged closely related sequences to remove PCR and sequencing errors. To assign V, D and J gene segments, CDR3 sequences were aligned to IMGT reference sequences. For a sequence to be retained, a match of at least six nucleotides was required to both a V gene segment and a J gene segment. Rearrangements were classified as productive when the CDR3 lacked stop codons and remained in frame with V and J, and all other rearrangements were classified as non-productive. Following IMGT convention, CDR3 was defined as the stretch from the second conserved V-encoded cysteine to the conserved J-encoded phenylalanine. The earlier analysis of about 530 of the donors excluded any sequence lacking an unambiguous match to a single V gene segment. An earlier analysis of fewer than 750 of the donors classified V segments as functional when productive rearrangements were above 56.7% and as segregating when the standard deviation between donors was above 5%. A statistical classification framework was built to diagnose cytomegalovirus status from the catalog of TCR beta chain sequences. In a later analysis, TCR nucleotide sequences were compared against IMGT/GENE-DB human TR gene sequences so that V and J genes could be assigned. In a later analysis, CDR3 sequences and most-parsimonious VDJ recombination scenarios were assigned using the TCRdist pipeline. A later analysis defined each TCR beta chain by its CDR3 amino acid sequence plus V-gene family, and excluded reads lacking a unique V-gene family. A later analysis removed several hundred highly shared, low-generation-probability nucleotide sequences to deal with suspected cross-contamination and a sequencing artifact. For each public chain, a later analysis derived a clonal expansion index from normalized ranks of inferred template counts within each repertoire. A later analysis computed generation probabilities with a VDJ recombination model fitted to out-of-frame rearrangements, and checked the results against IGoR. In a later analysis, TCR-TCR, TCR-HLA and TCR-CMV co-occurrence was scored with hypergeometric tests, and a repertoire-size bias correction was applied to TCR pairs. In a later analysis, false discovery rates were estimated by permuting HLA or CMV assignments 20 times. In a later analysis, co-occurring TCRs were grouped with DBSCAN, and TCRdist sequence similarity was added when clustering was performed within HLA-allele-positive subsets. For co-occurrence clustering, repertoires with fewer than 30,000 or more than 120,000 public chains were excluded, along with roughly 5 repertoires with anomalous nucleotide sharing. The table comes from immuneACCESS by way of TCRdb, which keeps in-frame sequences with V and J called. Part of the clones is missing from these tables; in studies checked, under half for an unresolved V gene and the rest for unknown reasons. V, J and clone size are those of that table, while D and trimming were read from the DNA. Within this sample are approximately 200,000 clones, with more than 70% of them counted one time only. The ten largest account for 1.3% of the sample.

Specimen: PBMCs. The sequence links TRBV29-1 to TRBJ1-2, with the D gene too uncertain to name. The clonotype comes from a human donor in good health. The DNA sequence reads TGCAGCGTGCCCGGTGGCGTAGAGGGTGGCTACACCTTC. The translation is CSVPGGVEGGYTF. The reference TRBV29-1 and TRBJ1-2 proteins fill in what lies around the CDR3, so the full variable domain reads SAVISQKPSRDICQRGTSLTIQCQVDSQVTMMFWYRQQPGQSLTLIATANQGSEATYESGFVIDKFPISRPNLTFSTLTVSNMSPEDSSIYLCSVPGGVEGGYTFGSGTRLTVV.